What follows describes a single TCR beta chain. Germline CDR1 reads DFQATT; CDR2 reads SNEGSKA (reference sequence). CDR3 length: 12 residues. V lost 6 bases and J 5 bases, leaving 10 bases between the germline ends. TCRdb re-derived calls from the RT-PCR reads in MiXCR, one entry per CDR3 protein. The sample lists about 680,000 distinct CDR3 sequences; 14% were seen once. The rearrangement uses TRBV20-1 and TRBJ1-4; D unclear. The sequenced sample was memory CD4+ T cells from blood. This receptor was obtained from a female donor in good health, serving as a healthy control. The CDR3 loop is CSATFQNEKLFF. DNA for the CDR3: TGCAGTGCGACCTTTCAGAATGAAAAACTGTTTTTT.